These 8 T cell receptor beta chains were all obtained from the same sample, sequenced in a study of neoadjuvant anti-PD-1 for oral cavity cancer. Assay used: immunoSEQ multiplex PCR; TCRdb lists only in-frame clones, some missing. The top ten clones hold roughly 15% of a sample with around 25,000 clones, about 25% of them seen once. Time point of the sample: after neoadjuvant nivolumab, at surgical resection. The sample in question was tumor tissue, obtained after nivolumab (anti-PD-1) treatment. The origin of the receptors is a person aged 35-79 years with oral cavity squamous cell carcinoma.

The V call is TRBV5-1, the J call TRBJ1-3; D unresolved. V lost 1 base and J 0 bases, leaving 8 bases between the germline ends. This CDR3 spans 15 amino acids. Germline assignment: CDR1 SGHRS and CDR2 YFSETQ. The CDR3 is CASSLQVGSGNTIYF. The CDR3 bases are TGCGCCAGCAGCTTGCAGGTCGGCTCTGGAAACACCATATATTTT.

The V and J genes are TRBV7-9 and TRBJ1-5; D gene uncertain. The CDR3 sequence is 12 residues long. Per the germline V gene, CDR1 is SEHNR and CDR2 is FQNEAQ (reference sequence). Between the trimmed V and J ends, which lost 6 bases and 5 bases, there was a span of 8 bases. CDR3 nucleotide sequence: TGTGCCAGCAGTACCGGTTATCAGCCCCAGCATTTT. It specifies CASSTGYQPQHF.

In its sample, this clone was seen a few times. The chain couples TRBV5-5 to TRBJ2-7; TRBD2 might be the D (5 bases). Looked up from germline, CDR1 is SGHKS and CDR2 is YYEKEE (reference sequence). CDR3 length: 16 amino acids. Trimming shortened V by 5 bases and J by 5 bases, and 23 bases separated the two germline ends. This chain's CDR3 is CASSLLVRDPGHEQYF. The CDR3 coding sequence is TGTGCCAGCAGTCTACTCGTCCGGGATCCCGGCCACGAGCAGTACTTC.

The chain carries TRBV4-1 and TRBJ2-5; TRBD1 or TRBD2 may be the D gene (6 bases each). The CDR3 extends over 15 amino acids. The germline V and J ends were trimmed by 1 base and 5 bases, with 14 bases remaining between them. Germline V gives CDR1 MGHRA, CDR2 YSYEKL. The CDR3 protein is CASSQGRGAAETQYF. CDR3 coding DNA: TGCGCCAGCAGCCAAGGTAGGGGGGCCGCTGAGACCCAGTACTTC.

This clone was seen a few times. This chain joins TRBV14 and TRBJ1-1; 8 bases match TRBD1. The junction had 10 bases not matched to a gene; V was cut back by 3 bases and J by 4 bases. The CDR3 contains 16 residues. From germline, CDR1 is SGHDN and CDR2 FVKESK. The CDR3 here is CASSHYGQGSSTEAFF. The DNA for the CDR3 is TGTGCCAGCAGCCACTATGGACAGGGAAGTTCCACTGAAGCTTTCTTT.

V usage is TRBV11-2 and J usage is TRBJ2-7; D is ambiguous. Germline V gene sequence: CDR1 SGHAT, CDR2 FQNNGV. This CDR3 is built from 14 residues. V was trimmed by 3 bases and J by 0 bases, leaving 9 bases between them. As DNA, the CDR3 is TGTGCCAGCAGCTTTGAGCGAAACTCCTACGAGCAGTACTTC. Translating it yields CASSFERNSYEQYF.

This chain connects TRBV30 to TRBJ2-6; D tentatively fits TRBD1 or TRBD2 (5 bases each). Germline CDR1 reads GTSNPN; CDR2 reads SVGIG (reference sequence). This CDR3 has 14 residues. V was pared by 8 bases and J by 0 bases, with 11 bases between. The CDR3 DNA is TGTGCCCGGGGACCGCTCTCTGGGGCCAACGTCCTGACTTTC. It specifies CARGPLSGANVLTF. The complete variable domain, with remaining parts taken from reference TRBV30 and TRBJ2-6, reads SQTIHQWPATLVQPVGSPLSLECTVEGTSNPNLYWYRQAAGRGLQLLFYSVGIGQISSEVPQNLSASRPQDRQFILSSKKLLLSDSGFYLCARGPLSGANVLTFGAGSRLTVL.

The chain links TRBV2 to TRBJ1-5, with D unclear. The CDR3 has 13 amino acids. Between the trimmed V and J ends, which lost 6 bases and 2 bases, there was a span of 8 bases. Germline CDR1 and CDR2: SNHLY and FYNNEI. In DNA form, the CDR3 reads TGTGCCAGCAGAACGGAAGGCAATCAGCCCCAGCATTTT. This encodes CASRTEGNQPQHF.